The 3 T cell receptor beta chains given below trace back to one sample, sequenced in a study of blood T cell repertoires in COVID-19. Data came from immunoSEQ multiplex PCR; TCRdb stores just in-frame clones and leaves some out. The sample includes approximately 30,000 clones, 85% to 95% seen only once; the top ten take less than 5.5%. Sequencing input: peripheral blood. These receptors all come from a human donor in a cohort sampled during active COVID-19.

The chain is built from TRBV28 and TRBJ2-2; TRBD2 aligns across 9 bases. J lost 3 bases, V lost 6 bases, and 11 bases had no gene match. There are 17 residues in the CDR3. Germline CDR1 is MDHEN and CDR2 is SYDVKM. The CDR3 here is CASSPGAGGPDTGELFF. CDR3 nucleotides: TGTGCCAGCAGCCCAGGGGCGGGAGGGCCGGACACCGGGGAGCTGTTTTTT.

This rearrangement joins TRBV2 to TRBJ1-3; unclear D gene. CDR1 SNHLY and CDR2 FYNNEI come from the germline V gene. The CDR3 runs to 12 residues. With 5 bases removed from V and 3 bases from J, the gap between germline ends came to 5 bases. CDR3 in amino acids: CASSPGGNTIYF. Here the CDR3 DNA reads TGTGCCAGCAGTCCGGGTGGAAACACCATATATTTT.

This chain connects TRBV18 to TRBJ2-7; TRBD1 matches at 11 bases. V shed 3 bases, J shed 5 bases, and the junction held 12 bases outside the gene matches. This CDR3 contains 17 residues. Germline V gene lookup returns CDR1 KGHSH and CDR2 LQKENI. CDR3 coding DNA: TGTGCCAGCTCACCCGTCACCGGGACAGGGGGATTCCACGAGCAGTACTTC. As protein: CASSPVTGTGGFHEQYF.